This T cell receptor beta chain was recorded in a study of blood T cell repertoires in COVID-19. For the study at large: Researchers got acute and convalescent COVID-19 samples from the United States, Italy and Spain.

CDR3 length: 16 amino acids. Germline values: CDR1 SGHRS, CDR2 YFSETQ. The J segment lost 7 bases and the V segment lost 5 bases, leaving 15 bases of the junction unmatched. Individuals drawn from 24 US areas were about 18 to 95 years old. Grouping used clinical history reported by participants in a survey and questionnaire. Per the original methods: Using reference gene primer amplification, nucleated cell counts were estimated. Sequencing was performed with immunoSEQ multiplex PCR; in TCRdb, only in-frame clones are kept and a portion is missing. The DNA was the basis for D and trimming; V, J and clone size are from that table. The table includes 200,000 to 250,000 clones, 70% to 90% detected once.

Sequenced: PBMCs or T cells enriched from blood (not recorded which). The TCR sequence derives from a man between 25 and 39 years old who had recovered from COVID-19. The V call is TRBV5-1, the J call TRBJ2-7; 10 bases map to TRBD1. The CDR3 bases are TGCGCCAGCAGGAAACATACGGGACAGGGGCCTTCTGAGCAGTACTTC. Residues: CASRKHTGQGPSEQYF.